These T cell receptor beta chains were read from a single sample in a study of shared clonotypes between healthy human individuals. Clones were read by immunoSEQ multiplex PCR, and TCRdb kept only the in-frame ones, dropping some. The sample consists of fewer than 1 million clones, approximately 96% of them appearing once. Sample: naive CD8+ T cells sorted from blood. The receptors here all came from a man aged 30-40 years in good health. Each CDR3 is given with its conserved first and last residue. D genes are given only for firm matches. Rows may omit the clone size; those that give it use once, few, many or a size class.

cdr3_nt,cdr3_aa,clone_size,d_call,v_call,j_call
TGTGCCAGCATAGCCGTGGAGGGAAGTGGGTACATTCAGTACTTC,CASIAVEGSGYIQYF,NA,NA,TRBV27,TRBJ2-4
TGTGCCAGCAGCTTCTTAGGGTATGAGCAGTTCTTC,CASSFLGYEQFF,NA,NA,TRBV11-2,TRBJ2-1
TGTGCCAGCAGCTCATCCGGGACAGGGGAAAAACTGTTTTTT,CASSSSGTGEKLFF,NA,TRBD1,TRBV5-5,TRBJ1-4
TGTGCCTGGAGCGGGGGTTCTGGAAACACCATATATTTT,CAWSGGSGNTIYF,NA,NA,TRBV30,TRBJ1-3
TGTGCCAGCAGCGCTAGACGTTCCGATGACAGGACCCTCGGCTACACCTTC,CASSARRSDDRTLGYTF,NA,NA,TRBV9,TRBJ1-2
TGTGCCAGCAGCAAAGGAACCGGGACAGGAAAGTACGAGCAGTACTTC,CASSKGTGTGKYEQYF,NA,NA,TRBV21-1,TRBJ2-7
TGTGCCAGCAGTTCCGGGACAGGGCTTAACTATGGCTACACCTTC,CASSSGTGLNYGYTF,NA,TRBD1,TRBV27,TRBJ1-2
TGTGCCACCAGTAGGACCGAAAACTACGAGCAGTACTTC,CATSRTENYEQYF,once,NA,TRBV15,TRBJ2-7
TGCGCCAGCAGCCAAGTGGCAGGGAACTACGAGCAGTACTTC,CASSQVAGNYEQYF,NA,NA,TRBV4-1,TRBJ2-7
TGTGCCAGCAGTTACGGAACCCACGAGCAGTACTTC,CASSYGTHEQYF,NA,NA,TRBV6-5,TRBJ2-7
TGTGCCAGCAGTCCTAGCCGGTGGACAGGGGATCCTGCCGAGCAGTACTTC,CASSPSRWTGDPAEQYF,NA,TRBD1,TRBV28,TRBJ2-7
TGTGCCAGTAATGAAAATCCAGGGGAGCTGTTTTTT,CASNENPGELFF,NA,NA,TRBV19,TRBJ2-2
TGTGCCAGCAGCACACTCTCGGGACTAGCGGACTACGAGCAGTACTTC,CASSTLSGLADYEQYF,NA,TRBD2,TRBV11-2,TRBJ2-7
TGTGCCAGCAGCGTTTCGGGAACTGAAGCTTTCTTT,CASSVSGTEAFF,NA,NA,TRBV9,TRBJ1-1
TGTGCCAGCAGTCAATTCGTGACTAGCGGGACAGATACGCAGTATTTT,CASSQFVTSGTDTQYF,once,TRBD2,TRBV6-6,TRBJ2-3
TGTGCCAGCATTAGAGGCACTGAAGCTTTCTTT,CASIRGTEAFF,NA,NA,TRBV6-6,TRBJ1-1
TGTGCCAGCAGCGTAGGACAGGGGGCCTGGGAGCAGTACTTC,CASSVGQGAWEQYF,NA,TRBD1,TRBV9,TRBJ2-7
TGTGCCAGCAGCGCTCGAGCTACGCGTCACAGGGGCGGGGGCACAGATACGCAGTATTTT,CASSARATRHRGGGTDTQYF,NA,NA,TRBV9,TRBJ2-3
TGTGCCAGCAGCTTAGTAGGGGGGTCGAACACTGAAGCTTTCTTT,CASSLVGGSNTEAFF,NA,NA,TRBV7-9,TRBJ1-1
TGTGCCAGCAGCCAAGGCAGCGGGGGAGCCTACGAGCAGTACTTC,CASSQGSGGAYEQYF,NA,TRBD2,TRBV14,TRBJ2-7
TGTGCCAGCAGCTCCGGACAGGGTTTTCAGCCCCAGCATTTT,CASSSGQGFQPQHF,NA,TRBD1,TRBV7-9,TRBJ1-5
TGTGCTAGTGGGTGGACAGGGGACAATGAGCAGTTCTTC,CASGWTGDNEQFF,NA,TRBD1,TRBV12-5,TRBJ2-1
TGTGCCAGCACCACTCCCCCTGGACTAGCGGGGTCCCAAGAGACCCAGTACTTC,CASTTPPGLAGSQETQYF,NA,TRBD2,TRBV28,TRBJ2-5
TGTGCCAGCAGTGACAGGGATCGCGGCTACACCTTC,CASSDRDRGYTF,NA,TRBD1,TRBV27,TRBJ1-2
TGTGCCAGCAGCTTCACTAGCAATGAGCAGTTCTTC,CASSFTSNEQFF,NA,NA,TRBV5-6,TRBJ2-1
TGTGCCAGCACCCCAGTTAGCGGGAGGGAGAATGAGCAGTTCTTC,CASTPVSGRENEQFF,NA,TRBD2,TRBV27,TRBJ2-1
TGTGCCAGCTCACCACAAGGACAGGGGACTTACGGGGCCCCACAAGAGACCCAGTACTTC,CASSPQGQGTYGAPQETQYF,NA,TRBD1,TRBV18,TRBJ2-5
TGTGCCAGCAGCTTAGACAGGGGGCCGGGCGAGCAGTACTTC,CASSLDRGPGEQYF,NA,TRBD1,TRBV7-6,TRBJ2-7
TGTGCCAGCAGTAGACTAGCGGGAGATCTCTACAATGAGCAGTTCTTC,CASSRLAGDLYNEQFF,NA,TRBD2,TRBV6-4,TRBJ2-1
TGCGCCAGCAGCTTGGGGGAGATGACCTACAATGAGCAGTTCTTC,CASSLGEMTYNEQFF,NA,NA,TRBV5-1,TRBJ2-1
TGTGCCAGCAGCGCCCGGACAGGAGCATACTACGAGCAGTACTTC,CASSARTGAYYEQYF,NA,TRBD1,TRBV7-9,TRBJ2-7
TGCAGCGTATTGATATTGGGGGAAAAGTCCTACGAGCAGTACTTC,CSVLILGEKSYEQYF,NA,NA,TRBV29-1,TRBJ2-7
TGCAGCGTTGAAGATCGTCAGGGAGTTGAAGCTTTCTTT,CSVEDRQGVEAFF,NA,NA,TRBV29-1,TRBJ1-1
TGCGCCAGCAGCCAAGTTAACAGGGGGGACGAAAAACTGTTTTTT,CASSQVNRGDEKLFF,NA,TRBD1,TRBV4-1,TRBJ1-4
TGTGCCAGCAGCCGGGACAGATTTTTATTC,CASSRDRFLF,NA,TRBD1,TRBV7-9,TRBJ2-7
TGTGCCAGCAGCTTCGGCCCCGAGCAGCCCCAGCATTTT,CASSFGPEQPQHF,NA,NA,TRBV7-3,TRBJ1-5
TGTGCCAGCAGCTCCTACGGACGGAAGAACACTGAAGCTTTCTTT,CASSSYGRKNTEAFF,NA,NA,TRBV7-2,TRBJ1-1
TGTGCCAGCAGCCTGGGGATGGGTACCGTAAATCAGCCCCAGCATTTT,CASSLGMGTVNQPQHF,NA,NA,TRBV5-6,TRBJ1-5
TGTGCCAGCATCCAAATAGGACCGTTTTCCGGGATGTCGTGCGAGCAGTACTTC,CASIQIGPFSGMSCEQYF,NA,NA,TRBV27,TRBJ2-7
TGTGCCAGCAGCACCGGGACAGGGAGCAATCAGCCCCAGCATTTT,CASSTGTGSNQPQHF,NA,TRBD1,TRBV7-9,TRBJ1-5
TGTGCCAGCAGCTTGGACAGTTCCTACGAGCAGTACTTC,CASSLDSSYEQYF,NA,NA,TRBV7-9,TRBJ2-7
TGCAGCGTTGTGGGCCGGACTAGCGGGTATAATGAGCAGTTCTTC,CSVVGRTSGYNEQFF,NA,TRBD2,TRBV29-1,TRBJ2-1
TGTGCCAGTATTCCTGGGACAGGGGGCACCTACGAGCAGTACTTC,CASIPGTGGTYEQYF,NA,TRBD1,TRBV19,TRBJ2-7
TGTGCCAGCGGGGGTAACACTGAAGCTTTCTTT,CASGGNTEAFF,NA,NA,TRBV5-4,TRBJ1-1
TGTGCCAGCAGCACACCCGGGACGGGCTACGAGCAGTACTTC,CASSTPGTGYEQYF,NA,NA,TRBV7-8,TRBJ2-7
TGCAGCGTTCCCCCTCGGGGAGTAGCATCCACTGAGCAGTTCTTC,CSVPPRGVASTEQFF,NA,NA,TRBV29-1,TRBJ2-1
TGTGCCAGCAGCTCCCTTGATTCGGCCCAGTACTTC,CASSSLDSAQYF,NA,NA,TRBV11-2,TRBJ2-5
TGTGCCAGTGGACAGGAAAACAATGAGCAGTTCTTC,CASGQENNEQFF,once,TRBD1,TRBV7-3,TRBJ2-1
TGTGCCAGCAGCGTAGGAGGGGGGTTTGGCAATGAGCAGTTCTTC,CASSVGGGFGNEQFF,NA,NA,TRBV9,TRBJ2-1
TGTGCCAGCAGCTTACTAGTCTTAAGATCTGGGGCCAACGTCCTGACTTTC,CASSLLVLRSGANVLTF,NA,NA,TRBV7-3,TRBJ2-6
TGTGCCAGCTCACCACCATCGATACAGGTTGCACCCGGGGAGCTGTTTTTT,CASSPPSIQVAPGELFF,NA,NA,TRBV18,TRBJ2-2
TGTGCCAGCAGTTTTTACGGGGAGCTGTTTTTT,CASSFYGELFF,few,NA,TRBV27,TRBJ2-2
TGTGCCAGCAGCTTCGGGACAGGGGGGGATCAGCCCCAGCATTTT,CASSFGTGGDQPQHF,NA,TRBD1,TRBV13,TRBJ1-5
TGTGCCAGCAGTGTGGGGGAACTGGGCAATCAGCCCCAGCATTTT,CASSVGELGNQPQHF,NA,NA,TRBV2,TRBJ1-5
TGTGCCAGCAGCGTTGTAGCGGGAGGGGGTTATGAGCAGTTCTTC,CASSVVAGGGYEQFF,NA,TRBD2,TRBV9,TRBJ2-1